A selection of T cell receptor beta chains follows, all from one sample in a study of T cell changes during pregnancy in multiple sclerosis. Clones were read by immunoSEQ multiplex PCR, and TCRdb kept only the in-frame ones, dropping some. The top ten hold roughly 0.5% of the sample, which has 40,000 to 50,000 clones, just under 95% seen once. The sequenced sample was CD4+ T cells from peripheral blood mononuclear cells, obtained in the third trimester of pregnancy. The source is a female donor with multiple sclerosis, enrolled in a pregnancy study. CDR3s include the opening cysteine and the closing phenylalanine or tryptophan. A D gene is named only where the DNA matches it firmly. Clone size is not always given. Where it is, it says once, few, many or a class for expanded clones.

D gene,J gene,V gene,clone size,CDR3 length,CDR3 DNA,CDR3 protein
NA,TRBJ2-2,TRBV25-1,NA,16,TGTGCCAGCAGTGAATGGGTAGGGACTCGGGCCGGGGAGCTGTTTTTT,CASSEWVGTRAGELFF
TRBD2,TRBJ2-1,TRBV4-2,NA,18,TGTGCCAGCAGCCAGAGGGGACTAGCGGGAGCGGTTAACAATGAGCAGTTCTTC,CASSQRGLAGAVNNEQFF
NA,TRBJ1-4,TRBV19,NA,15,TGTGCCAGTAGTAACCCCCGGGGGAATAATGAAAAACTGTTTTTT,CASSNPRGNNEKLFF
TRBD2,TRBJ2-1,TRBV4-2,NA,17,TGTGCCAGCAGCCAAGACCTAGCGGGAGGTAGAAGGAATGAGCAGTTCTTC,CASSQDLAGGRRNEQFF
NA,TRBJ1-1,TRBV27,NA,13,TGTGCCAGCAGGCTGGAGGGTGGGACTGAAGCTTTCTTT,CASRLEGGTEAFF
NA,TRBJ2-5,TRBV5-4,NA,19,TGTGCCAGCAGCTCCAACGGCGGGCCAGTAACTCCCGATCAAGAGACCCAGTACTTC,CASSSNGGPVTPDQETQYF
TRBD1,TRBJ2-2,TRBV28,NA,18,TGTGCCAGCAGTTTACTCCCCGGGACAGCCGCGAACACCGGGGAGCTGTTTTTT,CASSLLPGTAANTGELFF
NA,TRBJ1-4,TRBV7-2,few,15,TGTGCCAGCAGCTTATCGCAGGGAGGGAGTGAAAAACTGTTTTTT,CASSLSQGGSEKLFF
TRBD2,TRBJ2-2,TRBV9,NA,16,TGTGCCAGCAGCGTAGAGATAGCGGGAGGGACCGGGGAGCTGTTTTTT,CASSVEIAGGTGELFF
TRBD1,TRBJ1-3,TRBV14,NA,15,TGTGCCAGCAGACCTACAGGGGGCGGCTGGAACACCATATATTTT,CASRPTGGGWNTIYF
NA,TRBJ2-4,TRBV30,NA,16,TGTGCCTGGAGTGTACAGGCAGACACCTCCAAAAACATTCAGTACTTC,CAWSVQADTSKNIQYF
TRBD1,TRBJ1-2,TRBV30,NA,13,TGTGCCCGGAGGGTAGACAGGGGGCACGGCTACACCTTC,CARRVDRGHGYTF
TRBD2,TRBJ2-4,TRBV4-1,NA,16,TGCGCCAGCAGCCAGTTAGCGGGAGTAGGCAAAAACATTCAGTACTTC,CASSQLAGVGKNIQYF
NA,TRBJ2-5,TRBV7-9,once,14,TGTGCCAGCAGCTTTCCGCGTTTCCAAGAGACCCAGTACTTC,CASSFPRFQETQYF
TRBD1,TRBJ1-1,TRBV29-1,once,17,TGCAGCGCAGACGGACAGGCCGGCAAGTCTATGAACACTGAAGCTTTCTTT,CSADGQAGKSMNTEAFF
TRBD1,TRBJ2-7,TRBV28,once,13,TGTGCCAGCAGCGGACAGGGGGTCTACGAGCAGTACTTC,CASSGQGVYEQYF
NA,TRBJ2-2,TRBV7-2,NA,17,TGTGCCAGCAGCTTAGTCCCCCAGGGGTGGGCCACCGGGGAGCTGTTTTTT,CASSLVPQGWATGELFF
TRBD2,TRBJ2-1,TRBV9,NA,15,TGTGCCAGCAGCGTAGGGTCTAGCGGAAACTATGAGCAGTTCTTC,CASSVGSSGNYEQFF
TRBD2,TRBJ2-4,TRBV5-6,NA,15,TGTGCCAGCAGCTTGGTGACTAGCGACAAAAACATTCAGTACTTC,CASSLVTSDKNIQYF
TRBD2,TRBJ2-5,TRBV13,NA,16,TGTGCCAGCAGCTCGGGACTAGCGGGAGGCCCGCGAGGCCAGTACTTC,CASSSGLAGGPRGQYF
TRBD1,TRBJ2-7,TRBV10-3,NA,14,TGTGCCATCAGTGGACAGGGCACTGGTTACGAGCAGTACTTC,CAISGQGTGYEQYF
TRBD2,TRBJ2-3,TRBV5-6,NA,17,TGTGCCAGCAGCTCATACCTAGCGGCCCTAGTCACAGATACGCAGTATTTT,CASSSYLAALVTDTQYF
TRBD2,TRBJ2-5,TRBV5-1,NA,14,TGCGCCAGCAGCCTAGGGACTAGCAGCGAGACCCAGTACTTC,CASSLGTSSETQYF
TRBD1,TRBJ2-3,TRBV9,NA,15,TGTGCCAGCAGCTTTCTAGACAGGGAGACAGATACGCAGTATTTT,CASSFLDRETDTQYF
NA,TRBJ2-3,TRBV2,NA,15,TGTGCCAGCAGTAACAGGTTTACTAGCACAGATACGCAGTATTTT,CASSNRFTSTDTQYF
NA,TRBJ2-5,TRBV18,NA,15,TGTGCCAGCTCACTCACCATAACTCTACAAGAGACCCAGTACTTC,CASSLTITLQETQYF
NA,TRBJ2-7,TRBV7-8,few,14,TGTGCCAGCAGCTTAACAGACGGCTCCTACGAGCAGTACTTC,CASSLTDGSYEQYF
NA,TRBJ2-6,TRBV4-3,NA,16,TGCGCCAGCAGCCAAGATACACCGGGACACAACAACGTCCTGACTTTC,CASSQDTPGHNNVLTF
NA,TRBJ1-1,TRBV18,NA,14,TGTGCCAGCTCACCCCAACACCAGAACACTGAAGCTTTCTTT,CASSPQHQNTEAFF
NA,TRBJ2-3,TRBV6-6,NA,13,TGTGCCAGCAGCCTCGGGGGCACAGATACGCAGTATTTT,CASSLGGTDTQYF
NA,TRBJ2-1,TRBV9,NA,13,TGTGCCAGCAGCGTATGGCGGGCCGATGAGCAGTTCTTC,CASSVWRADEQFF
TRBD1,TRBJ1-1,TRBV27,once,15,TGTGCCAGCAGTAACCCTAGGGGGCGGCTCACTGAAGCTTTCTTT,CASSNPRGRLTEAFF